The present T cell receptor beta chain was sequenced within a study of shared clonotypes between healthy human individuals. Notes on the study in general: Among non-shared clonotypes, generation probabilities were lower than among those shared by all four donors. It was only blood that was sampled, and tissue repertoires likely differ. Naive CD4 clonotypes were shared across a handful of donors at roughly 5.3%.

Assay used: immunoSEQ multiplex PCR; TCRdb lists only in-frame clones, some missing. The sample includes over 950,000 clones, about 72% of them seen just once. The CDR3 consists of 14 residues. Germline V gives CDR1 SGHVS, CDR2 FQNEAQ. Trimming removed 5 bases at V and 1 base at J, with 9 bases between. This clone was seen a few times. What it binds is unknown. Donors, healthy HIV-negative adults, lacked recent acute infections or vaccinations. The source is a man younger than 30 in good health. Some clones in this sample may be carry-over from other donors' samples. The chain has TRBV7-8 and TRBJ1-3; D is unclear. Sequencing was performed on memory CD4+ T cells from PBMCs. Subset reported: CD45RA-negative fraction. CDR3 loop: CASSRTGSGNTIYF. DNA of the CDR3: TGTGCCAGCAGCAGAACGGGATCTGGAAACACCATATATTTT.